One and the same sample provided the 23 T cell receptor beta chains below, sequenced in a study of blood T cell repertoires in COVID-19. Using immunoSEQ multiplex PCR, the repertoire was profiled, and TCRdb retains in-frame clones only, with some absent. This sample has around 150,000 clones, with approximately 79% found just once. Material: PBMCs or T cells enriched from blood (not recorded which). The receptors were gathered from a man in his fifties who had recovered from COVID-19.

The chain joins TRBV7-2 to TRBJ2-1; 10 nucleotides align to TRBD1. Trimming cost V 8 bases and J 0 bases; bases outside gene matches: 4. CDR1 and CDR2 (germline): SGHTA, FQGNSA. The CDR3 length is 15 residues. CDR3 DNA sequence: TGTGCCAGCTGGGGACAGGGGAACTCCTACAATGAGCAGTTCTTC. It translates to CASWGQGNSYNEQFF.

J is TRBJ2-5 and V is TRBV5-5, with 9 bases aligning to TRBD2. There are 15 residues in the CDR3. The J segment lost 2 bases and the V segment lost 1 base, leaving 3 bases of the junction unmatched. Looked up from germline, CDR1 is SGHKS and CDR2 is YYEKEE (reference sequence). CDR3 sequence (DNA): TGTGCCAGCAGCTTGTTAGCGGGGGTACAAGAGACCCAGTACTTC. As protein: CASSLLAGVQETQYF.

The V and J genes are TRBV7-9 and TRBJ2-1, with a tentative D call TRBD2 (5 bases). Germline CDR1 SEHNR, CDR2 FQNEAQ (reference sequence). The germline V and J ends were trimmed by 0 bases and 0 bases, with 12 bases remaining between them. There are 17 residues in the CDR3. The CDR3 sequence is CASSLAPVGSSYNEQFF. CDR3 DNA: TGTGCCAGCAGCTTAGCTCCTGTGGGGAGCTCCTACAATGAGCAGTTCTTC.

The chain recombines TRBV10-3 with TRBJ1-1; possible D gene TRBD1, 6 bases. Germline V lookup: CDR1 ENHRY, CDR2 SYGVKD. The CDR3 runs 15 residues. V lost 3 bases, J lost 2 bases, and 13 bases lay in between. In DNA form, the CDR3 reads TGTGCCATCAGTGACCGGACAGACCGAAACACTGAAGCTTTCTTT. It specifies CAISDRTDRNTEAFF.

V gene TRBV5-1 combines with J gene TRBJ1-2, with D maybe TRBD1 (6 bases). CDR1 and CDR2 (germline): SGHRS, YFSETQ. The length of the CDR3 is 14 residues. Trimming shortened V by 5 bases and J by 0 bases, and 11 bases separated the two germline ends. CDR3 residues: CASREGVANYGYTF. CDR3 DNA sequence: TGCGCCAGCAGAGAGGGGGTCGCTAACTATGGCTACACCTTC.

This sequence joins TRBV6-5 and TRBJ1-1; perhaps TRBD1 as D (5 bases). With 0 bases removed from V and 1 base from J, the gap between germline ends came to 12 bases. The germline V gene has CDR1 MNHEY and CDR2 SVGAGI. The CDR3 runs to 16 residues. The CDR3 bases are TGTGCCAGCAGTTACTCGCGCGGGGCGGGGAACACTGAAGCTTTCTTT. Translating it yields CASSYSRGAGNTEAFF.

In its sample, this clone was seen once. The CDR3 spells CASSQDLTATGAGELFF. DNA of the CDR3: TGTGCCAGCAGCCAAGATCTGACGGCGACGGGGGCCGGGGAGCTGTTTTTT. V gene TRBV3-1 (or the pseudogene TRBV3-2) combines with J gene TRBJ2-2; D possibly corresponds to TRBD2 (6 bases). Germline values: CDR1 LGHDT, CDR2 YNNKEL (reference sequence). This CDR3 contains 17 residues. V lost 0 bases and J 6 bases, leaving 17 bases between the germline ends.

The chain carries TRBV5-1 and TRBJ2-7, with 9 bases fitting TRBD2. Germline trimming cut 0 bases from V and 4 bases from J; bases unmatched to any gene: 2. The CDR3 has 14 residues. Per the germline V gene, CDR1 is SGHRS and CDR2 is YFSETQ. The CDR3 loop is CASSLGAGGYEQYF. The CDR3 bases are TGCGCCAGCAGCTTGGGAGCGGGGGGTTACGAGCAGTACTTC.

The rearrangement uses TRBV19 and TRBJ1-5; 7 positions agree with TRBD1. CDR3 length: 14 amino acids. The J segment lost 4 bases and the V segment lost 8 bases, leaving 8 bases of the junction unmatched. Germline V gives CDR1 LNHDA, CDR2 SQIVND (reference sequence). CDR3 in amino acids: CASRDSQTNQPQHF. CDR3 in DNA: TGTGCCAGTCGGGACAGCCAAACTAATCAGCCCCAGCATTTT.

The chain couples TRBV7-9 to TRBJ1-6; no clear D. Trimming stripped 5 bases from V and 9 bases from J, with 8 bases between. The CDR3 contains 12 residues. Per germline, CDR1 SEHNR and CDR2 FQNEAQ (reference sequence). The CDR3 reads CASSPSGSPLHF. CDR3 nucleotides: TGTGCCAGCAGCCCATCCGGTTCACCCCTCCACTTT.

This clone was seen repeatedly, ten times or more. J is TRBJ2-2 and V is TRBV6-5, with D maybe TRBD1 (6 bases). The ends were cut back, 7 bases at V and 5 bases at J, with 8 bases in the middle. Germline V CDR1 and CDR2: MNHEY, SVGAGI. The length of the CDR3 is 12 residues. This CDR3 is CASNRETGELFF. CDR3 in DNA: TGTGCCAGCAACAGGGAAACCGGGGAGCTGTTTTTT.

This clone was recorded at least ten times. The chain has TRBV2 and TRBJ1-2; D gene ambiguous. This CDR3 is 13 amino acids long. CDR1 and CDR2 (germline): SNHLY, FYNNEI. Trimming took 6 bases from V and 0 from J, leaving 8 bases between them. The CDR3 DNA sequence: TGTGCCAGCAGCCTAAGCGCTAACTATGGCTACACCTTC. Translation: CASSLSANYGYTF.

The chain couples TRBV5-1 to TRBJ1-2; D is undetermined. V lost 0 bases and J lost 3, with 12 bases in between. The V gene's germline CDR1 is SGHRS and CDR2 YFSETQ. This CDR3 region has 15 residues. CDR3 nucleotide sequence: TGCGCCAGCAGCTTGGGTAGGGAGGGCGACTATGGCTACACCTTC. It is translated as CASSLGREGDYGYTF.

This clone was recorded once. V gene TRBV5-6 combines with J gene TRBJ2-7; D might be TRBD1 (5 bases). Trimming removed 0 bases at V and 3 bases at J, with 7 bases between. This CDR3 is 13 amino acids long. Germline-derived CDR1 and CDR2 are SGHDT and YYEEEE. Here the CDR3 DNA reads TGTGCCAGCAGCTTGGGACAGCTCTACGAGCAGTACTTC. It codes for CASSLGQLYEQYF.

The chain is built from TRBV19 and TRBJ2-7, with D perhaps matching TRBD1 (6 bases). V was trimmed by 5 bases and J by 0 bases, leaving 14 bases between them. The CDR3 runs 15 residues. From germline, CDR1 is LNHDA and CDR2 SQIVND (reference sequence). The CDR3 nucleotides are TGTGCCAGTAGTTCCGCCGGGACATACTCCTACGAGCAGTACTTC. Translation: CASSSAGTYSYEQYF.

The V call is TRBV15, the J call TRBJ2-5; weak D call: TRBD1 (7 bases). Germline V lookup: CDR1 LNHNV, CDR2 YYDKDF (reference sequence). CDR3 length: 16 residues. The ends were cut back, 0 bases at V and 5 bases at J, with 16 bases in the middle. Written as DNA, the CDR3 is TGTGCCACCAGCAGAGATAGGAGGGGGCATAGGGAGACCCAGTACTTC. Translated, it gives CATSRDRRGHRETQYF.

The chain is built from TRBV5-1 and TRBJ1-1; a possible D gene is TRBD1 (5 bases). This CDR3 spans 15 amino acids. Germline loops: CDR1 SGHRS, CDR2 YFSETQ. The V end lost 4 bases, the J end lost 4 bases, and 17 bases lay between the germline ends. The CDR3 protein is CASSPAGVRGTEAFF. In nucleotides, the CDR3 is TGCGCCAGCAGCCCCGCCGGCGTAAGGGGCACTGAAGCTTTCTTT.

This chain uses TRBV7-2 with TRBJ1-2; weak D call: TRBD1 (6 bases). Germline V gene lookup returns CDR1 SGHTA and CDR2 FQGNSA. The CDR3 spans 15 residues. V shed 5 bases and J shed 8 bases, with 21 bases lying between them. CDR3 DNA: TGTGCCAGCAGCCCTAACCCGGGGGGCGCGTTCGGCTACACCTTC. Translated, it gives CASSPNPGGAFGYTF.

The chain employs TRBV7-9 and TRBJ1-3, with a possible D match to TRBD1 (5 bases). The germline V gene encodes CDR1 SEHNR and CDR2 FQNEAQ (reference sequence). The length of the CDR3 is 15 residues. V was clipped by 5 bases and J by 4 bases, with 15 bases between them. CDR3 sequence reads: CASSPQGRGGNTIYF. The CDR3 DNA is TGTGCCAGCAGCCCCCAGGGCCGAGGAGGAAACACCATATATTTT.

This clone has only one observation. V and J are TRBV4-3 and TRBJ2-2; perhaps TRBD1 as D (6 bases). Per the germline V gene, CDR1 is LGHNA and CDR2 is YSLEER. V lost 4 bases and J lost 0, with 15 bases in between. This CDR3 comprises 17 residues. The CDR3 region is CASSRNRDTTNTGELFF. The CDR3 DNA reads TGCGCCAGCAGCCGGAACCGGGACACCACGAACACCGGGGAGCTGTTTTTT.

This rearrangement joins TRBV5-6 to TRBJ2-7, with D tentatively TRBD1 (5 bases). Deletions cut 2 bases from V and 0 bases from J, with 12 bases between. Germline V gene lookup returns CDR1 SGHDT and CDR2 YYEEEE. The CDR3 contains 15 residues. Here the CDR3 reads CASSFPRGSSYEQYF. The CDR3 bases are TGTGCCAGCAGCTTCCCAAGGGGATCCTCCTACGAGCAGTACTTC.

This chain uses TRBV7-3 with TRBJ2-1, with 9 bases that match TRBD1. Germline V gives CDR1 SGHTA, CDR2 FQGTGA. The CDR3 contains 17 residues. V shed 1 base and J 5 bases; nucleotides not matched to a gene: 9. The CDR3 spells CASSLSSRDRADNEQFF. The CDR3 nucleotides read TGTGCCAGCAGCTTAAGCTCCCGGGACAGGGCGGACAATGAGCAGTTCTTC.

This clone was observed a few times. This chain uses TRBV15 with TRBJ1-1; no clear D gene. The germline V gene encodes CDR1 LNHNV and CDR2 YYDKDF (reference sequence). The CDR3 contains 12 residues. The ends were cut back, 0 bases at V and 6 bases at J, with 5 bases in the middle. CDR3 nucleotide sequence: TGTGCCACCAGCAGAGATGTCGCTGAAGCTTTCTTT. It is translated as CATSRDVAEAFF.